This TCR beta chain comes out of a study of CD8 T cells in Susac syndrome. As for the study in general: At blood draw, Susac syndrome patients were therapy-naive, on corticosteroids, or on intravenous immunoglobulin alone. Whole-study findings and limits: An acknowledgment was made by the study that its TCR sequencing and HLA analysis involved relatively few individuals.

With respect to this clonotype: The target antigen is unknown.

Germline V CDR1 and CDR2: MNHNS, SASEGT. The CDR3 is made up of 15 amino acids. Deletions cut 4 bases from V and 2 bases from J, with 15 bases between. The Susac syndrome patients fit the recently defined diagnostic criteria for definite or probable disease. Reverse transcription of about 0.45 to 1 ug RNA used random hexamers. Amplification of TCR beta CDR3 across 54 Vbeta and 13 Jbeta was performed with immunoSEQ multiplex PCR. TCRdb independently ran MiXCR on the immunoSEQ multiplex PCR reads; one entry per CDR3 protein. The profile shows over 150,000 distinct CDR3 sequences, roughly 94% of them singletons.

This TCR was sampled from a human donor with Susac syndrome. The specimen was CD4+ T cells from PBMCs. This rearrangement joins TRBV6-1 to TRBJ2-7; D ambiguous. CDR3 DNA: TGTGCCAGCAGTGTAGCCCTAAACCCCACCTACGAGCAGTACTTC. Translating it yields CASSVALNPTYEQYF.